Below, 28 T cell receptor beta chains from the same sample are listed, as sequenced in a study of blood T cells in healthy people across ages. Primed by a sample-barcoded 5' primer and a J-beta primer mix, a second PCR proceeded for about 6 to 11 cycles. TCRdb ran MiXCR on the 5' RACE reads and lists one entry per CDR3 protein. The repertoire holds some 710,000 distinct CDR3 sequences, with about a fifth as singletons. Material: blood. Receptors were obtained from a man between 65 and 85 years old in good health.

This clonotype was detected many times. At one end the junction does not follow the germline gene, possibly because of a read error. The CDR3 here is CASRRKIEPNEKLFF. In DNA, the CDR3 is TGTGCCAGCAGACGAAAGATCGAGCCTAACGAAAAACTGTTTTTT. The rearrangement joins TRBV12-3 or TRBV12-4 to TRBJ1-4; D is undetermined. The CDR3 covers 15 residues.

This clonotype came up a few times. J is TRBJ2-6 and V is TRBV9; 7 bases map to TRBD1. V lost 0 bases to trimming and J lost 2 bases; unmatched junction nucleotides: 8. The CDR3 extends over 18 amino acids. CDR1 is SGDLS and CDR2 is YYNGEE in the germline V gene. The CDR3 protein is CASSVAETGQAGANVLTF. Here the CDR3 DNA reads TGTGCCAGCAGCGTAGCTGAGACAGGGCAGGCTGGGGCCAACGTCCTGACTTTC.

The chain employs TRBV6-1 and TRBJ2-5; D not certain. Trimming shortened V by 2 bases and J by 9 bases, and 16 bases separated the two germline ends. The germline CDR1 and CDR2 sequences are MNHNS and SASEGT. The CDR3 is 14 residues long. The CDR3 DNA reads TGTGCCAGCAGTGAAAATTTATCGTCGAAGGCCCAGTACTTC. It is translated as CASSENLSSKAQYF.

As for this clonotype: A read error may produce the germline difference seen at one junction end. The rearrangement joins TRBV7-7 to TRBJ2-5; TRBD1 is a possible D gene (6 bases). CDR3 length: 14 amino acids. Germline-derived CDR1 and CDR2 are SSHAT and FNYEAQ (reference sequence). The CDR3 here is CASSLAPGEETQYF. In DNA, the CDR3 is TGTGCTAGCAGCTTAGCACCAGGGGAAGAGACCCAGTACTTC.

The chain uses TRBV6-6 and TRBJ2-1, with 7 positions matching TRBD1. Germline V gene data show CDR1 as MNHNY and CDR2 as SVGAGI (reference sequence). V shed 6 bases, J shed 6 bases, and the junction held 5 bases outside the gene matches. This CDR3 comprises 13 residues. The CDR3 nucleotides read TGTGCCAGCAGACCAAGACAGGGCAATGAGCAGTTCTTC. Amino acid sequence: CASRPRQGNEQFF.

The chain has TRBV29-1 and TRBJ2-4, with 8 bases lining up with TRBD1. The CDR3 extends over 13 amino acids. Germline lookup yields CDR1 SQVTM and CDR2 ANQGSEA. V was clipped by 4 bases and J by 5 bases; unmatched bases: 4. CDR3 loop: CSVGRGLQNIQYF. The CDR3 coding sequence is TGCAGCGTTGGCAGGGGGCTCCAAAACATTCAGTACTTC.

The genes are TRBV11-2 and TRBJ2-3; 10 bases align to TRBD2. The V gene's germline CDR1 is SGHAT and CDR2 FQNNGV. V lost 1 base and J lost 7; bases outside the gene matches: 8. The CDR3 loop spans 16 amino acids. Here the CDR3 DNA reads TGTGCCAGCAGCTTAGTTCGGACTAGCGGCCTAAATACGCAGTATTTT. Protein: CASSLVRTSGLNTQYF.

The table lists this clonotype with many counts. V usage is TRBV7-9 and J usage is TRBJ2-1, with TRBD2 as a possible D gene (6 bases). CDR1 SEHNR and CDR2 FQNEAQ come from the germline V gene (reference sequence). CDR3 length: 13 amino acids. With 5 bases removed from V and 7 bases from J, the gap between germline ends came to 12 bases. CDR3 residues: CASSPRLGNEQFF. CDR3 in DNA: TGTGCCAGCAGCCCGAGACTAGGAAATGAGCAGTTCTTC.

This clonotype was detected a few times. This chain connects TRBV29-1 to TRBJ2-2; TRBD1 is a possible D gene (6 bases). The CDR3 loop spans 15 amino acids. The V gene lost 1 base and the J gene lost 0 bases, with 9 bases spanning the gap. Germline assignment: CDR1 SQVTM and CDR2 ANQGSEA. CDR3 DNA: TGCAGCGTTGAAGCACAGGGCGCGAACACCGGGGAGCTGTTTTTT. It encodes CSVEAQGANTGELFF.

This clonotype was found a few times. The V gene is TRBV4-3, the J gene TRBJ2-1, with a tentative D call TRBD2 (6 bases). Germline V gives CDR1 LGHNA, CDR2 YSLEER. V was clipped by 1 base and J by 0 bases, with 16 bases between them. The CDR3 is 18 amino acids. CDR3 sequence reads: CASSQVRSGVSSYNEQFF. The CDR3 coding sequence is TGCGCCAGCAGCCAAGTTCGGTCGGGAGTAAGCTCCTACAATGAGCAGTTCTTC.

This clonotype was seen a handful of times. The V call is TRBV4-1, the J call TRBJ1-4; D uncertain. Germline V gene lookup returns CDR1 MGHRA and CDR2 YSYEKL. The CDR3 length is 15 residues. The germline V and J ends were trimmed by 0 bases and 6 bases, with 11 bases remaining between them. CDR3 nucleotide sequence: TGCGCCAGCAGCCAAGATTTGTATGCATATGAAAAACTGTTTTTT. This gives the protein CASSQDLYAYEKLFF.

This clonotype has just a few counts. This chain uses TRBV7-3 with TRBJ1-1; possible D gene TRBD1, 5 bases. Germline V lookup: CDR1 SGHTA, CDR2 FQGTGA. CDR3 length: 13 amino acids. The V and J ends lost 5 bases and 5 bases respectively, with 12 bases between them. The CDR3 DNA reads TGTGCCAGCAGCGCTGGGGCGGGAACTGAAGCTTTCTTT. It encodes CASSAGAGTEAFF.

The sample holds a few counts of this clonotype. A much larger clone sits a single nucleotide away, making a read error possible. The chain has TRBV3-1 and TRBJ1-1, with a weak D call TRBD1 (5 bases). This CDR3 is built from 12 residues. Germline lookup yields CDR1 LGHDT and CDR2 YNNKEL (reference sequence). V lost 2 bases and J 5 bases, leaving 6 bases between the germline ends. The CDR3 sequence is CASSQRGTEAFF. Written as DNA, the CDR3 is TGTGCCAGCAGCCAACGGGGGACTGAAGCTTTCTTT.

In this sample, this clonotype turned up a few times. The chain links TRBV5-1 to TRBJ2-3; D gene uncertain. The CDR3 contains 14 residues. CDR1 SGHRS and CDR2 YFSETQ come from the germline V gene. The V and J ends lost 4 bases and 5 bases respectively, with 14 bases between them. Here the CDR3 DNA reads TGCGCCAGCAGCAGTGACGGCCCTATAGATACGCAGTATTTT. It translates to CASSSDGPIDTQYF. The complete variable domain, with remaining parts taken from reference TRBV5-1 and TRBJ2-3, reads KAGVTQTPRYLIKTRGQQVTLSCSPISGHRSVSWYQQTPGQGLQFLFEYFSETQRNKGNFPGRFSGRQFSNSRSEMNVSTLELGDSALYLCASSSDGPIDTQYFGPGTRLTVL.

The sample holds a few counts of this clonotype. The chain combines TRBV15 with TRBJ2-5; D is uncertain. Trimming shortened V by 0 bases and J by 5 bases, and 7 bases separated the two germline ends. This CDR3 spans 13 amino acids. In germline, CDR1 is LNHNV, CDR2 YYDKDF (reference sequence). CDR3 protein: CATSRDKGETQYF. The CDR3 DNA reads TGTGCCACCAGCAGAGATAAGGGCGAGACCCAGTACTTC. The full variable domain, in which reference TRBV15 and TRBJ2-5 provide the parts outside the CDR3, is DAMVIQNPRYQVTQFGKPVTLSCSQTLNHNVMYWYQQKSSQAPKLLFHYYDKDFNNEADTPDNFQSRRPNTSFCFLDIRSPGLGDTAMYLCATSRDKGETQYFGPGTRLLVL.

The V gene is TRBV20-1, the J gene TRBJ2-3; D ambiguous. Trimming stripped 3 bases from V and 6 bases from J, with 7 bases between. Per germline, CDR1 DFQATT and CDR2 SNEGSKA (reference sequence). This CDR3 region has 11 residues. The CDR3 loop reads CSASLGDTQYF. DNA for the CDR3: TGCAGTGCTAGTTTGGGGGATACGCAGTATTTT.

The V and J genes are TRBV5-6 and TRBJ1-2; 7 nucleotides agree with TRBD1. J was trimmed by 6 bases and V by 4 bases; bases with no gene match: 6. The CDR3 loop spans 13 amino acids. CDR1 and CDR2 (germline): SGHDT, YYEEEE. The CDR3 DNA is TGTGCCAGCAGCATAACAGGGGAAGATGGCTACACCTTC. Its translation: CASSITGEDGYTF.

J is TRBJ1-5 and V is TRBV10-3, with 9 bases matching TRBD1. Germline CDR1 and CDR2: ENHRY and SYGVKD. This CDR3 region has 14 residues. V gave up 4 bases and J gave up 5 bases; unmatched junction bases: 3. This chain's CDR3 is CAISGDRDDQPQHF. The CDR3 DNA reads TGTGCCATCAGTGGGGACAGGGATGATCAGCCCCAGCATTTT.

J is TRBJ2-1 and V is TRBV5-5, with 7 bases fitting TRBD1. CDR3 length: 17 amino acids. Germline loops: CDR1 SGHKS, CDR2 YYEKEE (reference sequence). The junction had 17 bases not matched to a gene; V was cut back by 4 bases and J by 7 bases. The CDR3 is CASSMNRGVSRGNEQFF. The CDR3, as DNA: TGTGCCAGCAGCATGAACAGGGGAGTAAGCAGAGGGAATGAGCAGTTCTTC.

As concerns this clonotype: Mismatch with germline at one junction end may stem from a read error. The chain combines TRBV5-1 with TRBJ2-5; 8 bases match TRBD1. CDR3 length: 15 residues. Germline V lookup: CDR1 SGHRS, CDR2 YFSETQ. CDR3 amino acids: CTSTQGTGSQETQYF. The CDR3 nucleotides read TGCACCAGCACCCAAGGGACAGGTTCCCAAGAGACCCAGTACTTC.

This clonotype was seen only a few times. V gene TRBV5-4 combines with J gene TRBJ2-1; TRBD2 matches at 14 bases. The germline gives CDR1 SGHNT, CDR2 YYREEE (reference sequence). Trimming cost V 3 bases and J 7 bases; bases outside gene matches: 9. The length of the CDR3 is 17 residues. The CDR3 nucleotides read TGTGCCAGCAGCTGGACCCAGACTAGCGGGGGGGGTAATGAGCAGTTCTTC. Protein product: CASSWTQTSGGGNEQFF.

This clonotype was observed a handful of times. This chain uses TRBV4-2 with TRBJ2-5; D gene ambiguous. The last part of the DNA fits TRBJ2-7 better; the J call may be wrong. Germline V lookup: CDR1 LGHNA, CDR2 YNFKEQ. The CDR3 runs 13 residues. The CDR3 coding sequence is TGTGCCAGCAGCCAGCCCCAAGTCTACGAGCAGTACTTC. It codes for CASSQPQVYEQYF.

This clonotype was seen only a few times. This chain joins TRBV7-8 and TRBJ2-3; D is possibly TRBD2 (6 bases). Germline values: CDR1 SGHVS, CDR2 FQNEAQ. The CDR3 sequence is 15 residues long. Deletions cut 7 bases from V and 0 bases from J, with 14 bases between. CDR3 protein: CASTLGLTSTDTQYF. The CDR3 nucleotides read TGTGCCAGCACCCTTGGACTAACTAGCACAGATACGCAGTATTTT.

This chain connects TRBV30 to TRBJ1-4, with TRBD1 as a possible D gene (6 bases). The length of the CDR3 is 15 residues. From germline, CDR1 is GTSNPN and CDR2 SVGIG (reference sequence). V was cut by 7 bases and J by 0 bases, with 15 bases left in between. In DNA, the CDR3 is TGTGCCTCACAGGGAAGGGGTGCAACTAATGAAAAACTGTTTTTT. It translates to CASQGRGATNEKLFF.

This clonotype was observed a single time. The genes are TRBV7-2 and TRBJ2-3; no definite D call. Trimming stripped 5 bases from V and 6 bases from J, with 9 bases between. There are 12 residues in the CDR3. Germline V gene data show CDR1 as SGHTA and CDR2 as FQGNSA. The CDR3 reads CASSRPWDTQYF. CDR3 nucleotide sequence: TGTGCCAGCAGCCGACCCTGGGATACGCAGTATTTT.

The chain is built from TRBV4-1 and TRBJ2-3; perhaps D is TRBD1 or TRBD2 (5 bases each). Trimming took off 4 bases at V and 4 bases at J, with 9 bases between the two ends. CDR3 length equals 13 residues. Germline assignment: CDR1 MGHRA and CDR2 YSYEKL. CDR3 sequence: CASSPGTADTQYF. The CDR3 DNA sequence: TGCGCCAGCAGCCCCGGGACGGCAGATACGCAGTATTTT.

This clonotype was counted only a few times. V gene TRBV11-3 combines with J gene TRBJ2-5; TRBD2 might be the D (5 bases). The J call may be wrong; the DNA end is better matched by TRBJ2-1. There are 16 residues in the CDR3. Per germline, CDR1 SGHNT and CDR2 YENEEA. The CDR3 bases are TGTGCCAGCAGCCCCCGGTTTGTCCTAGCAGGCTATGAGCAGTTCTTC. Protein sequence: CASSPRFVLAGYEQFF.

This chain connects TRBV5-1 to TRBJ1-5; no firm D call. The CDR3 covers 14 residues. Germline values: CDR1 SGHRS, CDR2 YFSETQ. V was pared by 0 bases and J by 3 bases, with 7 bases between. This chain's CDR3 is CASSLDSPNQPQHF. DNA for the CDR3: TGCGCCAGCAGCTTGGACAGCCCCAATCAGCCCCAGCATTTT.